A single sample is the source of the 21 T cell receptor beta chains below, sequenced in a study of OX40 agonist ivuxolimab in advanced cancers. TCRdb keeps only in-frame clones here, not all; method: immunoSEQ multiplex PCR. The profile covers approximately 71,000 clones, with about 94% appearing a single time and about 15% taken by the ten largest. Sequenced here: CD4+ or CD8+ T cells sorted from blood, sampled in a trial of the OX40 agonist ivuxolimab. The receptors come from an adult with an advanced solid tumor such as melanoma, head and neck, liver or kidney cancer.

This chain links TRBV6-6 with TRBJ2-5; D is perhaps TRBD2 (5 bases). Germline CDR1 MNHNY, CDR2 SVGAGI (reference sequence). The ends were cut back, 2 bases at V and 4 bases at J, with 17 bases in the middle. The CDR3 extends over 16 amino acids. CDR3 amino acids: CASSYSEGVSPETQYF. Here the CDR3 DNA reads TGTGCCAGCAGTTACAGTGAGGGTGTCTCCCCAGAGACCCAGTACTTC.

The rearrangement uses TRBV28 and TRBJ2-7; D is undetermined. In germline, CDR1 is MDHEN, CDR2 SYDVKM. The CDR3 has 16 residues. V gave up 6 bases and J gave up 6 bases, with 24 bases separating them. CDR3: CASSPPYREGLSEQYF. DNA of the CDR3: TGTGCCAGCAGCCCCCCCTACCGTGAAGGGCTCAGCGAGCAGTACTTC.

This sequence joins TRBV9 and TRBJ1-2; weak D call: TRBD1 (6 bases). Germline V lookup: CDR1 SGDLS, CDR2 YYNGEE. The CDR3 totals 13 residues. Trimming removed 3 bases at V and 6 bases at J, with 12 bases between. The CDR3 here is CASSATGWDGYTF. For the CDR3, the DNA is TGTGCCAGCAGCGCCACAGGGTGGGATGGCTACACCTTC.

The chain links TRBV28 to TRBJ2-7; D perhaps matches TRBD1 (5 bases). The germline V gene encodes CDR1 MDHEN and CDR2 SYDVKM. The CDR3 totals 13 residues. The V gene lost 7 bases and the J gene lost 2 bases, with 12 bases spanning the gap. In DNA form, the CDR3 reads TGTGCCAGCATGACAGTATACCCCTACGAGCAGTACTTC. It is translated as CASMTVYPYEQYF.

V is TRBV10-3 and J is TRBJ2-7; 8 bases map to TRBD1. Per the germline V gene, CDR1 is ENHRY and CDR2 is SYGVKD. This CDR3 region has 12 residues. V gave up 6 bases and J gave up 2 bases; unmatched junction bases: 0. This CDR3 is CAIRTGAYEQYF. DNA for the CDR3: TGTGCCATCAGGACAGGGGCCTACGAGCAGTACTTC.

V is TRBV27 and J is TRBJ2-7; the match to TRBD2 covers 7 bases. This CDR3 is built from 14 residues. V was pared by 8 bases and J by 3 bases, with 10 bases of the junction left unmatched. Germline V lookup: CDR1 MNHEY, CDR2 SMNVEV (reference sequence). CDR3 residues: CASGILGEGYEQYF. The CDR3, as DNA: TGTGCCAGCGGCATTTTGGGGGAGGGCTACGAGCAGTACTTC.

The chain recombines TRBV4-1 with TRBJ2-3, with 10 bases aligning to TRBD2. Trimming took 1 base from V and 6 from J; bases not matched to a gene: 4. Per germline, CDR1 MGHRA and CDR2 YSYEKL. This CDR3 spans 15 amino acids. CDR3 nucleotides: TGCGCCAGCAGCCAAGGAGCGGGGGGGCTTGATACGCAGTATTTT. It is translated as CASSQGAGGLDTQYF.

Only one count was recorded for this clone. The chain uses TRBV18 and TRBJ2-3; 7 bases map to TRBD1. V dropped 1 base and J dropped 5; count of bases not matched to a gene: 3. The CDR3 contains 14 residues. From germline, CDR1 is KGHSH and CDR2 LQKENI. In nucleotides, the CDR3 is TGTGCCAGCTCACCACAGGGGGCAGTAGATACGCAGTATTTT. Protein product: CASSPQGAVDTQYF.

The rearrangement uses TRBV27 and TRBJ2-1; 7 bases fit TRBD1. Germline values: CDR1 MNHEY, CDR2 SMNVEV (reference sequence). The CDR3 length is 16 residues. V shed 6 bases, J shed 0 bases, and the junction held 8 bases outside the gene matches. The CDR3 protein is CASSLTGINSYNEQFF. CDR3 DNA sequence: TGTGCCAGCAGCCTGACAGGGATCAACTCCTACAATGAGCAGTTCTTC.

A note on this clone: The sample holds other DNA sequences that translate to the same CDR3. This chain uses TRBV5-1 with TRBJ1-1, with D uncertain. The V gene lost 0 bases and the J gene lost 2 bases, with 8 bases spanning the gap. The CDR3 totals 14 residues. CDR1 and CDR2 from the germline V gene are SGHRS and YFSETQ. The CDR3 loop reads CASSLVPGNTEAFF. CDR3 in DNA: TGCGCCAGCAGCTTGGTCCCAGGAAACACTGAAGCTTTCTTT.

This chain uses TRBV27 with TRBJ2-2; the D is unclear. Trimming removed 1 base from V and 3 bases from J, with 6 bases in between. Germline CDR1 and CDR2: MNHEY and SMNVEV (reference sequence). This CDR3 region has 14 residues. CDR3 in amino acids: CASSLWLDTGELFF. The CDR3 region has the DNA TGTGCCAGCAGTTTATGGTTGGACACCGGGGAGCTGTTTTTT.

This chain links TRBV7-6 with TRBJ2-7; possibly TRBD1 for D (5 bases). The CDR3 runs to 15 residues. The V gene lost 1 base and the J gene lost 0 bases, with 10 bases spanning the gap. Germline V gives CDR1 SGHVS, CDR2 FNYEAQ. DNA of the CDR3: TGTGCCAGCAGCTTAGAGACAGCCAACTCCTACGAGCAGTACTTC. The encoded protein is CASSLETANSYEQYF.

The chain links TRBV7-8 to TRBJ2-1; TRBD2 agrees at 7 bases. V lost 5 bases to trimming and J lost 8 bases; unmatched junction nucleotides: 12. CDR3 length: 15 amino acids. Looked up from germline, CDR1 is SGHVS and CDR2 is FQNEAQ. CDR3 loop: CASSPTLGGVHEQFF. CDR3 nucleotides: TGTGCCAGCAGCCCGACACTGGGGGGGGTCCATGAGCAGTTCTTC.

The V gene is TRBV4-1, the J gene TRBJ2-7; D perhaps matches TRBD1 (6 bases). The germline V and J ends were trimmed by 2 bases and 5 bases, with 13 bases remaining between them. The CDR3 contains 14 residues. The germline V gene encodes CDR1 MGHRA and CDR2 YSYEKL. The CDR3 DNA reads TGCGCCAGCAGCCAATGGGGGCGCCGGGACGAGCAGTACTTC. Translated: CASSQWGRRDEQYF.

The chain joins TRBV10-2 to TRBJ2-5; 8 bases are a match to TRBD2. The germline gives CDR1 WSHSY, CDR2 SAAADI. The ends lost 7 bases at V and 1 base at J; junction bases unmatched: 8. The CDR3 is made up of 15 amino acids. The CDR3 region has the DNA TGCGCCAGCAATGGTGGGCGGGGGGCCCAAGAGACCCAGTACTTC. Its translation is CASNGGRGAQETQYF.

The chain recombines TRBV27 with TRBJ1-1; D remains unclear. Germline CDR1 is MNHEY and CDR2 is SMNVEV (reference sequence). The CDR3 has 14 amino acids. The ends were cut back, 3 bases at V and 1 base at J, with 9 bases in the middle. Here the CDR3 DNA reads TGTGCCAGCAGTTTTTACAAATGGAACACTGAAGCTTTCTTT. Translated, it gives CASSFYKWNTEAFF.

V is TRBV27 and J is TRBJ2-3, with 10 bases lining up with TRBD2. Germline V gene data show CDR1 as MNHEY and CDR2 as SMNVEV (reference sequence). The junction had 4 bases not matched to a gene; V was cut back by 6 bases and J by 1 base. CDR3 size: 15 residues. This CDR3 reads CASSTGTSGTDTQYF. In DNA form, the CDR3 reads TGTGCCAGCAGCACCGGGACTAGCGGCACAGATACGCAGTATTTT.

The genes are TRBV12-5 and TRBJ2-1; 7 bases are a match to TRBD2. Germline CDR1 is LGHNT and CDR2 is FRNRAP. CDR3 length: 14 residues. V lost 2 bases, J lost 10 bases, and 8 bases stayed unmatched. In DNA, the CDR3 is TGTGCTAGTGGTTTGACAGCGGGACCGATCGAGCAGTTCTTC. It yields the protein CASGLTAGPIEQFF.

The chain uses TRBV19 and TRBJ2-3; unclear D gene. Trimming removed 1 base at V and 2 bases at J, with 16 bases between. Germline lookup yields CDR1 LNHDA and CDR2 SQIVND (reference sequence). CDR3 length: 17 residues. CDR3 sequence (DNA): TGTGCCAGTAGTATAGGTCCCGTATTAGCCTCCACAGATACGCAGTATTTT. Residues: CASSIGPVLASTDTQYF.

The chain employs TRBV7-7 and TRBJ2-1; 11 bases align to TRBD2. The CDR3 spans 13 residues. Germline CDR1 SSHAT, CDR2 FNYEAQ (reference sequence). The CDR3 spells CAEGTSGHNEQFF. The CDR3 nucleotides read TGTGCGGAAGGGACTAGCGGACACAATGAGCAGTTCTTC.

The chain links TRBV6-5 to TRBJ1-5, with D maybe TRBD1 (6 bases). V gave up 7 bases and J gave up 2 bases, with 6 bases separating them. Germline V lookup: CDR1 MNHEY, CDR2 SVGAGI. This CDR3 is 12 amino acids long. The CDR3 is CASKGGNQPQHF. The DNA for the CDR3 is TGTGCCAGCAAGGGGGGCAATCAGCCCCAGCATTTT.